One sample yielded the 2 T cell receptor beta chains listed below, sequenced in a study of T cells in localized non-small cell lung cancer. The method was immunoSEQ multiplex PCR; TCRdb's version includes in-frame clones alone and lacks a portion of them. This table holds 1,500 to 2,000 clones, about 20% found once. The sequences come from normal lung tissue next to the tumor, collected before any cancer treatment. The receptors were gathered from a male donor aged 60 or over with stage II lung adenocarcinoma.

The CDR3 here is CASSPQGAGFDSAGENTGELFF. DNA of the CDR3: TGTGCCAGCTCACCACAAGGGGCAGGTTTTGATTCTGCCGGAGAGAACACCGGGGAGCTGTTTTTT. This chain joins TRBV18 and TRBJ2-2; tentatively, D is TRBD1 (5 bases). Trimming took off 1 base at V and 1 base at J, with 28 bases between the two ends. Per the germline V gene, CDR1 is KGHSH and CDR2 is LQKENI. This CDR3 spans 22 amino acids. Variable domain in full (rest from reference TRBV18 and TRBJ2-2): NAGVMQNPRHLVRRRGQEARLRCSPMKGHSHVYWYRQLPEEGLKFMVYLQKENIIDESGMPKERFSAEFPKEGPSILRIQQVVRGDSAAYFCASSPQGAGFDSAGENTGELFFGEGSRLTVL.

This clone is classed as large (0.1 to 1%). This chain links TRBV11-3 with TRBJ2-5, with 13 bases fitting TRBD2. Trimming took 3 bases from V and 4 from J; bases not matched to a gene: 5. CDR1 and CDR2 from the germline V gene are SGHNT and YENEEA. This CDR3 comprises 16 residues. CDR3 in DNA: TGTGCCAGCAGCTTGGAACTAGCGGGAGGGCGAGAGACCCAGTACTTC. As protein: CASSLELAGGRETQYF.